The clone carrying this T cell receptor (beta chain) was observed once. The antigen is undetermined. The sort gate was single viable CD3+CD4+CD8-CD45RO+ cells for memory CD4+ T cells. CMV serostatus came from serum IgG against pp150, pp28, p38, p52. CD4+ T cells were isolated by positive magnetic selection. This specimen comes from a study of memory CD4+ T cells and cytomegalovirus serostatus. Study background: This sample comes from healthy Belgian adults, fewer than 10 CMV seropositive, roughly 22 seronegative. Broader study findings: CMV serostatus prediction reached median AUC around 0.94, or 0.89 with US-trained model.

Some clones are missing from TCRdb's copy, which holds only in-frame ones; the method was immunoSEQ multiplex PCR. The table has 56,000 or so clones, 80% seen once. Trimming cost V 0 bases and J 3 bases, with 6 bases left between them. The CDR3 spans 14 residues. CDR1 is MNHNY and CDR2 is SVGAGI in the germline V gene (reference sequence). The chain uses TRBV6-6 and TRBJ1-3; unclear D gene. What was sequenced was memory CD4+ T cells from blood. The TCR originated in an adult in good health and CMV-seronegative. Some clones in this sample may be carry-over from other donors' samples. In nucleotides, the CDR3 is TGTGCCAGCAGTTACTCGGAGTTTGGAAACACCATATATTTT. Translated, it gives CASSYSEFGNTIYF.